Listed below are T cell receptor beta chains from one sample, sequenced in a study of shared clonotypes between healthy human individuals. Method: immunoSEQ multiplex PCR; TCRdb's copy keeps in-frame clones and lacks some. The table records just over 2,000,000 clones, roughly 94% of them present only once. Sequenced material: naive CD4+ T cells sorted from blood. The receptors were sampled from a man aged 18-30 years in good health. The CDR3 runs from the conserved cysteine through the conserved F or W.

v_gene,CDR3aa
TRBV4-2,CASSQDPGGGQPQHF
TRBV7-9,CASSLAYGQGTDTQYF
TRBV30,CAWRGAGTTYEQYF
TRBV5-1,CASSLSGLANTYNEQFF
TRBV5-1,CASSLGARNRHDYGYTF
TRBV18,CASSPTSGGNNEQFF
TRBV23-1,CASSQSEPGSNSPLHF
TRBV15,CATSKNRAYEQYF
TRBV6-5,CASRKPGAGYNEQFF
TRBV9,CASSATGTSDSYEQYF
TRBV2,CASSPVEGRVTGELFF
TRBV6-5,CASSRERGPYEQYF
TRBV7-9,CASSLATEAFF
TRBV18,CASSSMEGAAGYTF
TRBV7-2,CASSFGQGWYEQYF
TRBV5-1,CASSLEGSIGYGYTF
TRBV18,CASSPPSGTGELFF
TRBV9,CASSVTTSGNTDTQYF
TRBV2,CASSPPGQRAYGYTF
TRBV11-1,CASSSRQGSSPLHF
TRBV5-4,CASSTPGVTGELFF
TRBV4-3,CASSPLGVEKLFF
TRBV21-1,CASSTGTGETGNTIYF
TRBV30,CAGVIGASGYTF
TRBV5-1,CASSLSERETQYF